The next 11 T cell receptor beta chains were all read from a single sample in a study of response to subunit inactivated influenza vaccine. One entry per CDR3 protein, called by TCRdb with MiXCR from the RT-PCR reads. This table holds around 760,000 distinct CDR3 sequences, about 15% found once. This sample comprised PBMCs from blood, obtained around 14 days before vaccination. All receptors come from a man aged 45-60 years who received an inactivated influenza vaccine.

This chain joins TRBV4-3 and TRBJ1-4; weak D call: TRBD1 (6 bases). Germline V gives CDR1 LGHNA, CDR2 YSLEER. V was clipped by 3 bases and J by 6 bases, with 17 bases between them. The CDR3 loop spans 16 amino acids. The CDR3 is CASSHRGGTPDEKLFF. CDR3 sequence (DNA): TGCGCCAGCAGCCACCGGGGGGGGACACCGGATGAAAAACTGTTTTTT.

The chain has TRBV4-2 and TRBJ2-1, with 11 bases fitting TRBD2. Germline lookup yields CDR1 LGHNA and CDR2 YNFKEQ. V lost 0 bases, J lost 4 bases, and 2 bases stayed unmatched. The CDR3 sequence is 16 residues long. The CDR3 bases are TGTGCCAGCAGCCAAGATCTAGCGGGGGGATACAATGAGCAGTTCTTC. Amino acid sequence: CASSQDLAGGYNEQFF.

This clonotype appeared a few times. The J gene is TRBJ1-2, the V gene TRBV4-3, with a weak D call TRBD1 (5 bases). The CDR3 has 15 residues. Germline values: CDR1 LGHNA, CDR2 YSLEER. V lost 0 bases, J lost 6 bases, and 14 bases lay in between. The CDR3 coding sequence is TGCGCCAGCAGCCAAGATTGGGGCGATGGGGATGGCTACACCTTC. The encoded protein is CASSQDWGDGDGYTF.

The sample holds many counts of this clonotype. The gene calls are TRBV3-1 and TRBJ1-2; no firm D call. CDR1 and CDR2 (germline): LGHDT, YNNKEL (reference sequence). Trimming took 3 bases from V and 6 from J, leaving 5 bases between them. The length of the CDR3 is 11 residues. CDR3 bases: TGTGCCAGCAGCCACTTCAATGGCTACACCTTC. It encodes CASSHFNGYTF.

The chain uses TRBV27 and TRBJ1-1; no clear D gene. The CDR3 is 15 residues long. V was trimmed by 2 bases and J by 4 bases, leaving 14 bases between them. CDR1 is MNHEY and CDR2 is SMNVEV in the germline V gene (reference sequence). The CDR3 spells CASSLNPGRGTEAFF. Written as DNA, the CDR3 is TGTGCCAGCAGTTTAAATCCGGGTCGGGGCACTGAAGCTTTCTTT.

This clonotype was detected only a few times. This rearrangement joins TRBV20-1 to TRBJ2-3; TRBD2 matches 10 bases. Trimming cost V 3 bases and J 2 bases; bases outside gene matches: 17. CDR1 DFQATT and CDR2 SNEGSKA come from the germline V gene (reference sequence). This CDR3 is built from 19 residues. This chain's CDR3 is CSASALTRASGGTTDTQYF. CDR3 DNA: TGCAGTGCTAGTGCCCTAACCCGGGCTAGCGGGGGTACCACAGATACGCAGTATTTT.

V is TRBV20-1 and J is TRBJ2-6; 10 bases are a match to TRBD2. Germline loops: CDR1 DFQATT, CDR2 SNEGSKA (reference sequence). The CDR3 totals 18 residues. V was clipped by 6 bases and J by 0 bases; unmatched bases: 11. The DNA for the CDR3 is TGCAGTGCCGCCAAACCACTAGCGGGGAGCTCTGGGGCCAACGTCCTGACTTTC. This translates into CSAAKPLAGSSGANVLTF.

This clonotype was seen at least ten times. The chain has TRBV3-1 and TRBJ1-1; D is unclear. CDR1 LGHDT and CDR2 YNNKEL come from the germline V gene (reference sequence). Trimming stripped 1 base from V and 1 base from J, with 4 bases between. The CDR3 has 13 amino acids. CDR3 sequence: CASSQVGNTEAFF. The CDR3 DNA reads TGTGCCAGCAGCCAAGTTGGGAACACTGAAGCTTTCTTT.

This clonotype came up a few times. The J gene is TRBJ2-1, the V gene TRBV5-1; D might be TRBD2 (6 bases). The CDR3 runs to 13 residues. Germline-derived CDR1 and CDR2 are SGHRS and YFSETQ. The V and J ends lost 3 bases and 6 bases respectively, with 10 bases between them. The CDR3 here is CASSSDGGNEQFF. The CDR3 region has the DNA TGCGCCAGCAGCTCTGACGGGGGCAATGAGCAGTTCTTC.

This clonotype came up many times. A junction boundary mismatches the germline segment, possibly from a read error. The rearrangement uses TRBV5-1 and TRBJ2-5; D gene uncertain. This CDR3 region has 13 residues. Looked up from germline, CDR1 is SGHRS and CDR2 is YFSETQ. CDR3 nucleotide sequence: TGTGCCAGCAGTTCTACGTACCAAGAGACCCAGTACTTC. It is translated as CASSSTYQETQYF. The full variable domain, with the rest looked up from reference TRBV5-1 and TRBJ2-5, is KAGVTQTPRYLIKTRGQQVTLSCSPISGHRSVSWYQQTPGQGLQFLFEYFSETQRNKGNFPGRFSGRQFSNSRSEMNVSTLELGDSALYLCASSSTYQETQYFGPGTRLLVL.

This clonotype was seen a few times. The chain carries TRBV6-2 or TRBV6-3 and TRBJ2-7, with 12 nucleotides matching TRBD1. From germline, CDR1 is MNHEY and CDR2 SVGEGT. The CDR3 contains 15 residues. The J segment lost 4 bases and the V segment lost 8 bases, leaving 9 bases of the junction unmatched. The CDR3 nucleotides are TGTGCCAGCGGCGGACCGGGACAGGGGGCATACGAGCAGTACTTC. This gives the protein CASGGPGQGAYEQYF.